This is a list of T cell receptor beta chains from one sample in a study of shared clonotypes between healthy human individuals. Generated by immunoSEQ multiplex PCR, the TCRdb table keeps only in-frame clones and is missing some. Among more than 400,000 clones listed, around 73% were seen once. The specimen was PBMCs. These receptor sequences come from a woman aged 40 to 50 in good health. Some clones in this sample may be carry-over from other donors' samples. Each CDR3 is given with its conserved first and last residue. A D gene is named only where the DNA matches it firmly. Part of the rows lack a size; the others show once, few, many or a class for expanded clones.

j_call v_call clone_size d_call cdr3_nt cdr3_aa
TRBJ2-1 TRBV6-1 few TRBD2 TGTGCCAGCAGTGATGAACTAGCGGGAGGCAGTGAGCAGTTCTTC CASSDELAGGSEQFF
TRBJ2-7 TRBV18 - TRBD1 TGTGCCAGCTCACCTGCCGGGACAGGGTTAATCTACGAGCAGTACTTC CASSPAGTGLIYEQYF
TRBJ2-1 TRBV7-2 - TRBD1 TGTGCCAGCAGCTTCCGGACAGGGGCTCACAATGAGCAGTTCTTC CASSFRTGAHNEQFF
TRBJ2-1 TRBV2 - TRBD2 TGTGCCAGCATCTTAGCGGGGCACAATGAGCAGTTCTTC CASILAGHNEQFF
TRBJ2-1 TRBV27 - TRBD2 TGTGCCAGCAGTCGGTGGGGACTAGCGGGAGGCAATGAGCAGTTCTTC CASSRWGLAGGNEQFF
TRBJ2-1 TRBV2 - - TGTGCCAGTAACCGGGACGCGGACCACAATGAGCAGTTCTTC CASNRDADHNEQFF
TRBJ2-1 TRBV5-6 - - TGTGCCAGCAGCAGGGTGGCTGTTGTTGATGAGCAGTTCTTC CASSRVAVVDEQFF
TRBJ1-1 TRBV13 few - TGTGCCAGCAGCTGGGCCCAGGACACTGAAGCTTTCTTT CASSWAQDTEAFF
TRBJ1-5 TRBV30 - - TGTGCCTGGAGGGGGGACGGCAATCAGCCCCAGCATTTT CAWRGDGNQPQHF
TRBJ2-5 TRBV5-1 once TRBD2 TGCGCCAGCAGCCCGGGGACTAGCGGGGAAGAGACCCAGTACTTC CASSPGTSGEETQYF
TRBJ1-2 TRBV6-1 - - TGTGCCAGCGCCGACAGCCTTACCGCCTTCTATGGCTACACCTTC CASADSLTAFYGYTF
TRBJ1-5 TRBV7-2 - TRBD1 TGTGCCAGCAGCTACAGGGGGCCCGATCAGCCCCAGCATTTT CASSYRGPDQPQHF
TRBJ1-1 TRBV5-4 - - TGTGCCAGCAGCTTGTCGGCAGAGTACACTGAAGCTTTCTTT CASSLSAEYTEAFF
TRBJ2-1 TRBV7-9 - - TGTGCCAGCAGCTTAGACGGCAATGAGCAGTTCTTC CASSLDGNEQFF
TRBJ1-1 TRBV27 - TRBD1 TGTGCCAGCAGACTGAGACAGGGGGCCATCACTGAAGCTTTCTTT CASRLRQGAITEAFF
TRBJ1-1 TRBV6-5 - - TGTGCCAGCAGTCCTCCAAGCTTTACTGAAGCTTTCTTT CASSPPSFTEAFF
TRBJ1-3 TRBV11-2 - - TGTGCCAGCAGCTTATATCCACCTTACTCTGGAAACACCATATATTTT CASSLYPPYSGNTIYF
TRBJ2-7 TRBV4-1 - - TGCGCCAGCAGCCAAGATATGGGCTCCTACGAGCAGTACTTC CASSQDMGSYEQYF
TRBJ1-5 TRBV6-5 - - TGTGCCAGCAGTTACTCGGGTAGGTGGCCCCAGCATTTT CASSYSGRWPQHF